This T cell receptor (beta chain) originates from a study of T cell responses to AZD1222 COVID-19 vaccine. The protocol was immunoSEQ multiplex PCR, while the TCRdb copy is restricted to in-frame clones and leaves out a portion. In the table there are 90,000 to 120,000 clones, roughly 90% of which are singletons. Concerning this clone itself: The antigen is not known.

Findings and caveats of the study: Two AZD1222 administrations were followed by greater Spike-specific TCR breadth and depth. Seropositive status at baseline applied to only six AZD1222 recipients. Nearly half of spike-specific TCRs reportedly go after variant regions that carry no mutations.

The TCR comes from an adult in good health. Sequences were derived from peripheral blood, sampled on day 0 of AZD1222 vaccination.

CDR3 region: CASSQTGFGTDTQYF. CDR3 in DNA: TGTGCCAGCAGCCAGACAGGGTTCGGGACAGATACGCAGTATTTT. The chain combines TRBV7-7 with TRBJ2-3; 7 nucleotides line up with TRBD1. V lost 5 bases, J lost 3 bases, and 8 bases stayed unmatched. CDR1 and CDR2 (germline): SSHAT, FNYEAQ (reference sequence). This CDR3 has 15 residues.